The 21 T cell receptor beta chains given below trace back to one sample, sequenced in a study of CXCR3-negative and CXCR3-positive naive CD8 T cells. Libraries of TRB cDNA were made by 5' RACE and carried UMIs. One entry per CDR3 protein, without DNA, is what TCRdb gives after re-calling the 5' RACE reads. The sample table sets out more than 6,000 distinct CDR3 sequences. Their recognized antigens are unknown. Whole-study findings and limits: More hydrophobic TRB CDR3s were found in CXCR3-positive naive cells than in CXCR3-negative naive cells.

Sequenced input: naive CXCR3+ CD8+ T cells from blood. As for subset: CD45RO-CCR7+CD27+CD95- naive CD8+ T cells expressing CXCR3 (TNR3+). The receptors derive from a human donor in good health. Some clones in this sample may be carry-over from other donors' samples.

V and J are TRBV5-6 and TRBJ2-1; the D call from TCRdb, TRBD2, cannot be confirmed without DNA. Germline CDR1 is SGHDT and CDR2 is YYEEEE. The CDR3 extends over 16 amino acids. CDR3 loop: CASSFGDYGEYNEQFF.

CDR3: CASSIGGVQPQHF. The rearrangement links TRBV19 to TRBJ1-5. Germline CDR1 and CDR2: LNHDA and SQIVND (reference sequence). The length of the CDR3 is 13 residues.

This sequence joins TRBV6-4 and TRBJ2-1. The CDR3 is 16 residues long. Germline V gene data show CDR1 as MRHNA and CDR2 as SNTAGT. CDR3 sequence reads: CASSDALVSSYNEQFF.

By frequency, this clonotype registers medium-sized (0.01 to 0.1%). The V call is TRBV28, the J call TRBJ2-3; TCRdb lists TRBD2, though no DNA is available to test this call. Germline lookup yields CDR1 MDHEN and CDR2 SYDVKM. The CDR3 runs 13 residues. The CDR3 spells CASTLSGSDTQYF.

The chain joins TRBV27 to TRBJ2-7. There are 15 residues in the CDR3. The germline V gene encodes CDR1 MNHEY and CDR2 SMNVEV (reference sequence). The CDR3 loop is CASSLSPGISYEQYF.

The chain joins TRBV25-1 to TRBJ2-5. The germline V gene has CDR1 MGHDK and CDR2 SYGVNS. The CDR3 consists of 15 residues. This chain's CDR3 is CASSAITEYQETQYF.

The genes are TRBV29-1 and TRBJ2-5; TCRdb picks TRBD2, but there is no DNA to check that call. The CDR3 consists of 14 residues. The germline V gene encodes CDR1 SQVTM and CDR2 ANQGSEA. The CDR3 here is CSVAGLAGEETQYF. The variable domain in full, completed from reference TRBV29-1 and TRBJ2-5, reads SAVISQKPSRDICQRGTSLTIQCQVDSQVTMMFWYRQQPGQSLTLIATANQGSEATYESGFVIDKFPISRPNLTFSTLTVSNMSPEDSSIYLCSVAGLAGEETQYFGPGTRLLVL.

By frequency, this clonotype registers medium-sized. The V call is TRBV5-5, the J call TRBJ1-1. Germline values: CDR1 SGHKS, CDR2 YYEKEE (reference sequence). This CDR3 has 15 amino acids. CDR3 residues: CASSLTEGLGTEAFF.

This chain joins TRBV2 and TRBJ2-1; TCRdb indicates TRBD2, and absent DNA this call remains unverified. Per germline, CDR1 SNHLY and CDR2 FYNNEI. This CDR3 region has 13 residues. The CDR3 reads CASRLAGHNEQFF.

This clonotype is classed as medium-sized by frequency. V and J are TRBV20-1 and TRBJ2-7; no DNA is available, so the TRBD2 call from TCRdb remains unchecked. The length of the CDR3 is 13 residues. From germline, CDR1 is DFQATT and CDR2 SNEGSKA (reference sequence). The CDR3 sequence is CSARGLADYEQYF.

The chain recombines TRBV29-1 with TRBJ1-3. This CDR3 spans 14 amino acids. Germline CDR1 SQVTM, CDR2 ANQGSEA. CDR3 sequence: CSVEDRRTGNTIYF.

This clonotype is classed as medium-sized by frequency. The rearrangement uses TRBV7-9 and TRBJ1-1. Germline V CDR1 and CDR2: SEHNR, FQNEAQ (reference sequence). CDR3 length: 13 amino acids. The CDR3: CASSPVANTEAFF.

The chain has TRBV7-6 and TRBJ1-1. This CDR3 has 16 amino acids. The germline gives CDR1 SGHVS, CDR2 FNYEAQ. CDR3: CASSLVGARGTTEAFF.

By frequency, this clonotype is medium-sized. This chain links TRBV4-3 with TRBJ2-1; TCRdb's D call, TRBD1, is unchecked because there is no DNA. This CDR3 is built from 14 residues. CDR1 and CDR2 from the germline V gene are LGHNA and YSLEER. CDR3 amino acids: CASSQDWGPNEQFF.

This rearrangement joins TRBV29-1 to TRBJ1-1. Germline loops: CDR1 SQVTM, CDR2 ANQGSEA. The CDR3 totals 14 residues. CDR3: CSVWQLDMNTEAFF. Using reference TRBV29-1 and TRBJ1-1 for the parts outside the CDR3, the full variable domain is SAVISQKPSRDICQRGTSLTIQCQVDSQVTMMFWYRQQPGQSLTLIATANQGSEATYESGFVIDKFPISRPNLTFSTLTVSNMSPEDSSIYLCSVWQLDMNTEAFFGQGTRLTVV.

This chain connects TRBV7-9 to TRBJ2-5; lacking DNA, the TRBD1 call made by TCRdb goes unchecked. The CDR3 sequence is 12 residues long. The germline gives CDR1 SEHNR, CDR2 FQNEAQ (reference sequence). CDR3 region: CASSLQGVTQYF.

The chain is built from TRBV29-1 and TRBJ2-7. The CDR3 loop spans 11 amino acids. Germline V gene lookup returns CDR1 SQVTM and CDR2 ANQGSEA. The CDR3 protein is CSAQWGYEQYF.

CDR3 sequence reads: CASSEYLNQPQHF. V is TRBV2 and J is TRBJ1-5. Looked up from germline, CDR1 is SNHLY and CDR2 is FYNNEI. CDR3 size: 13 residues.

CDR3 amino acids: CASSEDRGPNTEAFF. The gene calls are TRBV2 and TRBJ1-1; checking the TCRdb D call of TRBD1 is not possible without DNA. The CDR3 spans 15 residues. Germline CDR1 reads SNHLY; CDR2 reads FYNNEI.

This clonotype is medium-sized by frequency. This chain joins TRBV11-3 and TRBJ2-1; TCRdb returns TRBD1, unconfirmable since there is no DNA. CDR1 is SGHNT and CDR2 is YENEEA in the germline V gene. This CDR3 is built from 16 residues. This CDR3 is CASSSRGRELDNEQFF.

V is TRBV28 and J is TRBJ2-3; TCRdb outputs TRBD2, but without DNA this stays unchecked. Germline loops: CDR1 MDHEN, CDR2 SYDVKM. The CDR3 runs 18 residues. The CDR3 spells CASSLIRTSPIRTDTQYF.